This T cell receptor (beta chain) stems from a study of blood T cell repertoires in COVID-19. Profiling relied on immunoSEQ multiplex PCR, and the TCRdb table lists in-frame clones only, not all of them. The repertoire consists of some 220,000 clones, with about three quarters occurring once and the leading ten covering 7.2%. This clonotype originated in a woman aged 70-85 years with acute or convalescent COVID-19. The sample comprised peripheral blood.

CDR3 residues: CASSPRSRGEKLFF. The CDR3 DNA reads as TGTGCCAGCAGCCCGCGATCGCGGGGGGAAAAACTGTTTTTT. The chain carries TRBV7-2 and TRBJ1-4; TRBD1 is a possible D gene (5 bases). Deletions cut 5 bases from V and 8 bases from J, with 15 bases between. The CDR3 sequence is 14 residues long. CDR1 is SGHTA and CDR2 is FQGNSA in the germline V gene.